A single sample gave rise to the 12 T cell receptor beta chains below, sequenced in a study of a mutant IDH1 vaccine in newly diagnosed glioma. Clones were read by immunoSEQ multiplex PCR, and TCRdb kept only the in-frame ones, dropping some. The sample lists fewer than 75,000 clones; roughly 84% were seen once. The time point denotes: week 11, during vaccination. Each vaccine dose was 300 ug of mutant IDH1 20-mer peptide, with topical imiquimod. No antigen is known for these receptors. The specimen was PBMCs, collected from a glioma patient whose treatment included an IDH1 peptide vaccine. These receptors came from a woman between 50 and 59 years old with glioma.

J is TRBJ2-1 and V is TRBV7-9, with no clear D. The V gene lost 8 bases and the J gene lost 9 bases, with 17 bases spanning the gap. CDR1 is SEHNR and CDR2 is FQNEAQ in the germline V gene (reference sequence). The CDR3 is 13 amino acids. In DNA form, the CDR3 reads TGTGCCAGCCGGTGGGGTTACGAAGGTGAGCAGTTCTTC. Residues: CASRWGYEGEQFF.

The rearrangement joins TRBV28 to TRBJ1-5, with D maybe TRBD1 (6 bases). The CDR3 covers 16 residues. The V end was cut by 5 bases, the J end by 7 bases, with 21 bases between. Germline V CDR1 and CDR2: MDHEN, SYDVKM. Written as DNA, the CDR3 is TGTGCCAGCAGTCCTACCGGGACAACCAGAGCCCAGCCCCAGCATTTT. Its protein is CASSPTGTTRAQPQHF.

The chain couples TRBV2 to TRBJ1-4; the match to TRBD1 covers 7 bases. The CDR3 runs 16 residues. V lost 2 bases to trimming and J lost 7 bases; unmatched junction nucleotides: 10. CDR1 and CDR2 (germline): SNHLY, FYNNEI. In DNA, the CDR3 is TGTGCCAGCAGTGAACAGGGGGGGACCGTAGGTGAAAAACTGTTTTTT. It is translated as CASSEQGGTVGEKLFF.

This clone was observed a handful of times. The genes are TRBV15 and TRBJ1-1; D is unresolved. CDR1 is LNHNV, CDR2 YYDKDF, per germline (reference sequence). The CDR3 runs to 13 residues. V was cut by 2 bases and J by 4 bases, with 8 bases left in between. CDR3 nucleotide sequence: TGTGCCACCAGCAGACCCCCGGTCACTGAAGCTTTCTTT. Amino acid sequence: CATSRPPVTEAFF.

The chain couples TRBV13 to TRBJ2-1; 12 bases are shared with TRBD1. In germline, CDR1 is PRHDT, CDR2 FYEKMQ (reference sequence). The trim removed 5 bases at V and 8 bases at J, leaving 4 bases unmatched. The CDR3 loop spans 14 amino acids. The CDR3: CASSPGQGAHEQFF. CDR3 DNA: TGTGCCAGCAGCCCGGGACAGGGGGCTCATGAGCAGTTCTTC.

The chain is built from TRBV9 and TRBJ1-2; D unresolved. V dropped 3 bases and J dropped 8 bases, with 11 bases sitting between them. The CDR3 is made up of 12 amino acids. Germline V CDR1 and CDR2: SGDLS, YYNGEE. CDR3 DNA: TGTGCCAGCAGCGGCTACAGCGGCGGCTACACCTTC. Translated, it gives CASSGYSGGYTF.

The chain combines TRBV6-5 with TRBJ1-6; D is undetermined. V was clipped by 6 bases and J by 9 bases, with 12 bases between them. Germline V gene data show CDR1 as MNHEY and CDR2 as SVGAGI. The CDR3 consists of 13 residues. CDR3 region: CASRTISSSPLHF. The CDR3 nucleotides read TGTGCCAGCAGGACAATTAGTTCTTCACCCCTCCACTTT.

This chain's CDR3 is CAWSPGTGYEKLFF. The DNA of the CDR3 is TGTGCCTGGAGTCCCGGGACAGGGTATGAAAAACTGTTTTTT. The rearrangement joins TRBV30 to TRBJ1-4; TRBD1 aligns across 9 bases. The CDR3 consists of 14 residues. CDR1 and CDR2 (germline): GTSNPN, SVGIG (reference sequence). The V gene end was trimmed by 2 bases and the J gene end by 6 bases; junction bases not matched to a gene: 4.

J is TRBJ1-3 and V is TRBV9; a possible D gene is TRBD1 (6 bases). Trimming shortened V by 4 bases and J by 0 bases, and 17 bases separated the two germline ends. The CDR3 extends over 17 amino acids. CDR1 is SGDLS, CDR2 YYNGEE, per germline. CDR3 in amino acids: CASSPPGGLFSGNTIYF. CDR3 nucleotide sequence: TGTGCCAGCAGCCCTCCCGGGGGCTTATTCTCTGGAAACACCATATATTTT. The complete variable domain, with remaining parts taken from reference TRBV9 and TRBJ1-3, reads DSGVTQTPKHLITATGQRVTLRCSPRSGDLSVYWYQQSLDQGLQFLIQYYNGEERAKGNILERFSAQQFPDLHSELNLSSLELGDSALYFCASSPPGGLFSGNTIYFGEGSWLTVV.

J is TRBJ2-2 and V is TRBV7-2; 7 bases fit TRBD2. The V gene end was trimmed by 5 bases and the J gene end by 7 bases; junction bases not matched to a gene: 10. This CDR3 comprises 15 residues. Germline CDR1 and CDR2: SGHTA and FQGNSA. In DNA, the CDR3 is TGTGCCAGCAGCCACCCGGGGGGTAGTGGCGGGGAGCTGTTTTTT. This translates into CASSHPGGSGGELFF.

This chain uses TRBV19 with TRBJ1-4; 9 bases agree with TRBD1. The CDR3 spans 14 residues. The trim removed 5 bases at V and 8 bases at J, leaving 6 bases unmatched. In germline, CDR1 is LNHDA, CDR2 SQIVND (reference sequence). The CDR3 spells CASSPQGAEEKLFF. The CDR3 DNA reads TGTGCCAGTAGTCCACAGGGGGCAGAAGAAAAACTGTTTTTT. The complete variable domain, with remaining parts taken from reference TRBV19 and TRBJ1-4, reads DGGITQSPKYLFRKEGQNVTLSCEQNLNHDAMYWYRQDPGQGLRLIYYSQIVNDFQKGDIAEGYSVSREKKESFPLTVTSAQKNPTAFYLCASSPQGAEEKLFFGSGTQLSVL.

V is TRBV6-1 and J is TRBJ2-5, with 9 bases lining up with TRBD1. Germline CDR1 and CDR2: MNHNS and SASEGT. With V trimmed by 6 bases and J by 4 bases, 6 bases remained unmatched. This CDR3 contains 14 residues. The CDR3 nucleotides are TGTGCCAGCAGGACAGGGGGGCCGGGAGAGACCCAGTACTTC. Residues: CASRTGGPGETQYF.